What follows are 8 T cell receptor beta chains derived from one specimen sequenced in a study of blood T cell repertoires in COVID-19. Sequenced by immunoSEQ multiplex PCR; TCRdb stores in-frame clones only, minus some. The sample includes roughly 70,000 clones, about 70% of them seen just once. The sequenced material came from peripheral blood. These TCRs come from a man in his sixties with acute or convalescent COVID-19.

The chain employs TRBV5-1 and TRBJ2-1; the D is unclear. Germline V gene lookup returns CDR1 SGHRS and CDR2 YFSETQ. The CDR3 sequence is 13 residues long. Deletions cut 2 bases from V and 2 bases from J, with 5 bases between. The CDR3 region has the DNA TGCGCCAGCAGCTTCCAGACCTACAATGAGCAGTTCTTC. It codes for CASSFQTYNEQFF. The full variable domain, in which reference TRBV5-1 and TRBJ2-1 provide the parts outside the CDR3, is KAGVTQTPRYLIKTRGQQVTLSCSPISGHRSVSWYQQTPGQGLQFLFEYFSETQRNKGNFPGRFSGRQFSNSRSEMNVSTLELGDSALYLCASSFQTYNEQFFGPGTRLTVL.

The chain is built from TRBV12-5 and TRBJ2-2, with 7 bases aligning to TRBD2. CDR3 length: 13 amino acids. Trimming cost V 10 bases and J 3 bases; bases outside gene matches: 5. Germline V lookup: CDR1 LGHNT, CDR2 FRNRAP. The CDR3 DNA follows: TGTGCTACCATAGCGGGCGACACCGGGGAGCTGTTTTTT. Its translation: CATIAGDTGELFF.

The chain is built from TRBV7-2 and TRBJ2-5, with a tentative D call TRBD2 (5 bases). The CDR3 is 14 amino acids. Looked up from germline, CDR1 is SGHTA and CDR2 is FQGNSA. V lost 5 bases to trimming and J lost 3 bases, with 13 bases between them. In DNA form, the CDR3 reads TGTGCCAGCAGCCAAAACGACGGGGAAGAGACCCAGTACTTC. Encoded protein: CASSQNDGEETQYF.

The V gene is TRBV20-1, the J gene TRBJ2-5, with D perhaps matching TRBD2 (5 bases). The ends were cut back, 3 bases at V and 3 bases at J, with 8 bases in the middle. The CDR3 loop spans 12 amino acids. Germline CDR1 DFQATT, CDR2 SNEGSKA (reference sequence). CDR3 residues: CSASRREETQYF. The CDR3 bases are TGCAGTGCTAGTAGGCGGGAAGAGACCCAGTACTTC.

This clone was recorded at least ten times. The chain is built from TRBV2 and TRBJ1-6; D not certain. Germline V CDR1 and CDR2: SNHLY, FYNNEI. The V gene lost 8 bases and the J gene lost 6 bases, with 17 bases spanning the gap. The CDR3 consists of 15 residues. For the CDR3, the DNA is TGTGCCAGCTATCGGTCCTCCACCCTTAATTCACCCCTCCACTTT. Translated, it gives CASYRSSTLNSPLHF.

This chain joins TRBV4-2 and TRBJ2-3; 9 bases fit TRBD1. V shed 1 base and J 3 bases; nucleotides not matched to a gene: 5. The V gene's germline CDR1 is LGHNA and CDR2 YNFKEQ. The CDR3 consists of 16 residues. The CDR3 spells CASSQVDRGGTDTQYF. In DNA, the CDR3 is TGTGCCAGCAGCCAAGTGGACAGGGGTGGAACAGATACGCAGTATTTT.

This chain connects TRBV19 to TRBJ2-2; TRBD1 might be the D (5 bases). The ends were cut back, 4 bases at V and 7 bases at J, with 16 bases in the middle. The CDR3 covers 15 residues. Germline assignment: CDR1 LNHDA and CDR2 SQIVND (reference sequence). In DNA form, the CDR3 reads TGTGCCAGTAGTAGGGGAACAGGCCAAGACGGGGAGCTGTTTTTT. Its translation is CASSRGTGQDGELFF.

J is TRBJ2-1 and V is TRBV7-2; 7 positions agree with TRBD2. Germline V gives CDR1 SGHTA, CDR2 FQGNSA. This CDR3 region has 15 residues. Unmatched junction bases numbered 9, after V lost 4 bases and J lost 6 bases. CDR3 loop: CASSSSGGGGNEQFF. CDR3 DNA sequence: TGTGCCAGCAGCTCCTCGGGAGGAGGCGGCAATGAGCAGTTCTTC.